This T cell receptor beta chain was sequenced for a study of Ad26.COV2.S vaccination and SARS-CoV-2 variants. Background on the study: Intramuscularly, Ad26.COV2.S was given either once or twice, 56 days apart. General study results and limits: Relative to placebo recipients, vaccine recipients exhibited elevated spike-specific TCR breadth.

CDR1 and CDR2 from the germline V gene are SGHTA and FQGNSA. The CDR3 has 13 residues. Trimming took off 3 bases at V and 9 bases at J, with 12 bases between the two ends. Treatment given: about 20 received Ad26.COV2.S at low or high dose, single or two shots; roughly 5 received placebo; per-sample allocation not given. After the first vaccine or placebo injection, samples were drawn on day 63. Worth noting for this clone: The antigen remains undetermined.

Clones were read by immunoSEQ multiplex PCR, and TCRdb kept only the in-frame ones, dropping some. Here the sample spans hundreds of thousands of clones, roughly 90% being singletons. This chain joins TRBV7-2 and TRBJ1-5; no clear D. The clonotype was recovered from a person aged 18-65 years who received the Ad26.COV2.S COVID-19 vaccine or a placebo. The sequences come from peripheral blood, collected in a trial of Ad26.COV2.S vaccine versus placebo. The CDR3 is CASSFDFDPPQHF. The CDR3 DNA is TGTGCCAGCAGCTTCGACTTTGATCCGCCCCAGCATTTT. Full variable domain (missing parts from reference TRBV7-2 and TRBJ1-5): GAGVSQSPSNKVTEKGKDVELRCDPISGHTALYWYRQSLGQGLEFLIYFQGNSAPDKSGLPSDRFSAERTGGSVSTLTIQRTQQEDSAVYLCASSFDFDPPQHFGDGTRLSIL.